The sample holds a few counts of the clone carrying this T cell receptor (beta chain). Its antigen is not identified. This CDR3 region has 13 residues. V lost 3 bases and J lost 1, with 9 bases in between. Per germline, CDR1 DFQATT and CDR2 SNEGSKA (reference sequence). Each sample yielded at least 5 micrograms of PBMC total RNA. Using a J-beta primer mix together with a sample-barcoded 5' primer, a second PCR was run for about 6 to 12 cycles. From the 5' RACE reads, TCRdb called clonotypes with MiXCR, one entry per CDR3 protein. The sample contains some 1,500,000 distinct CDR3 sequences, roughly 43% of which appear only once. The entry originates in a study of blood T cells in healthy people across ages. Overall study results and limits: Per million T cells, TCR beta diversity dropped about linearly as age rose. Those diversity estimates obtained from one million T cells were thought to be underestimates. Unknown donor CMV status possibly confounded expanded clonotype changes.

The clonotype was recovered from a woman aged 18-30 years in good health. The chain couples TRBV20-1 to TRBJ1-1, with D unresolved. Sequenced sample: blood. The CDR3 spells CSASPDGNTEAFF. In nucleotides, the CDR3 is TGCAGTGCTAGCCCGGATGGGAACACTGAAGCTTTCTTT.